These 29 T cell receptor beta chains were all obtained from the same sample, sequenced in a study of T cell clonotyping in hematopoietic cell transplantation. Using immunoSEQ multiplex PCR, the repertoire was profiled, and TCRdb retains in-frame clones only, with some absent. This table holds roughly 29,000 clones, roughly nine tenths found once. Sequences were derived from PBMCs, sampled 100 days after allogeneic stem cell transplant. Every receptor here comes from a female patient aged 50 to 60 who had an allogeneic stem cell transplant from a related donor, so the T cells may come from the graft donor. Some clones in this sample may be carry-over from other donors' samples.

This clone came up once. CDR3 DNA: TGTGCCAGCGGTAGAAACGGGGACACTGAAGCTTTCTTT. Translated, it gives CASGRNGDTEAFF. The chain combines TRBV6-5 with TRBJ1-1; the D is unclear. CDR1 is MNHEY and CDR2 is SVGAGI in the germline V gene. The V end was cut by 8 bases, the J end by 3 bases, with 13 bases between. The CDR3 is made up of 13 amino acids.

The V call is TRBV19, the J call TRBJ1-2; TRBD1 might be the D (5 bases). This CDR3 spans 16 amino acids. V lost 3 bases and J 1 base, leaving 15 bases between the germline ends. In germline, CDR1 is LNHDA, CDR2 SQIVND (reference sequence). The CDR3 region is CASSMGPQPVNYGYTF. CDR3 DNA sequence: TGTGCCAGTAGTATGGGGCCTCAACCGGTTAACTATGGCTACACCTTC. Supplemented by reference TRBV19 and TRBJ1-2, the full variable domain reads DGGITQSPKYLFRKEGQNVTLSCEQNLNHDAMYWYRQDPGQGLRLIYYSQIVNDFQKGDIAEGYSVSREKKESFPLTVTSAQKNPTAFYLCASSMGPQPVNYGYTFGSGTRLTVV.

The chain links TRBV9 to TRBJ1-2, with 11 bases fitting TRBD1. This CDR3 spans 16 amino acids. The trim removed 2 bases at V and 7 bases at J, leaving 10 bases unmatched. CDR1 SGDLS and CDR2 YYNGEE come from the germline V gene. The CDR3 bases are TGTGCCAGCAGCGTGACGGACAGGGGGCGCCAAGGTGGCTACACCTTC. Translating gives CASSVTDRGRQGGYTF.

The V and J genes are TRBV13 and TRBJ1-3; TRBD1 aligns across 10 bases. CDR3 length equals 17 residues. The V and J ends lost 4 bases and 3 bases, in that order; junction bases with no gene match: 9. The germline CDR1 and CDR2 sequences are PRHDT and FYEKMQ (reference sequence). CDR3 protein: CASSSITDRGNGNTIYF. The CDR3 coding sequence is TGTGCCAGCAGCTCTATCACGGACAGGGGGAATGGAAACACCATATATTTT.

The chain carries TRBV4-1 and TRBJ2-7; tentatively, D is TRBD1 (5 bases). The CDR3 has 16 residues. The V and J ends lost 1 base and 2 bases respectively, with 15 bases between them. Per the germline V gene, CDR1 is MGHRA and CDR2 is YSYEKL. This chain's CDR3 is CASSQAIQGLTYEQYF. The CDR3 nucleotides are TGCGCCAGCAGCCAAGCCATCCAGGGCTTGACCTACGAGCAGTACTTC.

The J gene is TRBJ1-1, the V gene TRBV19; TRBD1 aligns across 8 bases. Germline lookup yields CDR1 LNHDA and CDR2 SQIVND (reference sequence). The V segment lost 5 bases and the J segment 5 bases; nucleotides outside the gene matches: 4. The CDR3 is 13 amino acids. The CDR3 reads CASSVDRVTEAFF. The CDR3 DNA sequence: TGTGCCAGTAGTGTGGACAGGGTGACTGAAGCTTTCTTT.

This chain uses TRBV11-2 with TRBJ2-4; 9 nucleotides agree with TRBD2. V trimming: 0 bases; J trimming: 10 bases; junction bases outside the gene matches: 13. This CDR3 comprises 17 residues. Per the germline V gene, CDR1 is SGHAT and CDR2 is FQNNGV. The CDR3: CASSLERRGGGRWIQYF. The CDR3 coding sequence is TGTGCCAGCAGCTTAGAGCGGCGGGGGGGCGGTAGGTGGATTCAGTACTTC.

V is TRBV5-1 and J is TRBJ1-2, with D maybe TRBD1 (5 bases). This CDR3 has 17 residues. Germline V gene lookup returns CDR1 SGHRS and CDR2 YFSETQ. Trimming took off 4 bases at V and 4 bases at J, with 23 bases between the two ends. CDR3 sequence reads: CASSHPRDGTSFYGYTF. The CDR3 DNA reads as TGCGCCAGCAGCCACCCCCGGGACGGGACTTCTTTCTATGGCTACACCTTC.

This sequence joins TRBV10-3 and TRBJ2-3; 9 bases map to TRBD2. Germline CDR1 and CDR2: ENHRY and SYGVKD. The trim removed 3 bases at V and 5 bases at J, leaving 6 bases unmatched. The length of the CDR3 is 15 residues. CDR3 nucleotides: TGTGCCATCAGTGAAGGGACTAGCAAGAGAGATACGCAGTATTTT. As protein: CAISEGTSKRDTQYF.

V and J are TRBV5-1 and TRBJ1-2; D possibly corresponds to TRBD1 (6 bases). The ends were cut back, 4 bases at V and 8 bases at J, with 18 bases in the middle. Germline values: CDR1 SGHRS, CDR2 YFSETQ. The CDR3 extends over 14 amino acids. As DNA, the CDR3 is TGCGCCAGCAGCCAAGGGGTAGGGGGGCAAGGCTACACCTTC. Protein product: CASSQGVGGQGYTF.

The CDR3 nucleotides read TGTGCCAGCAGCTTAATCCGCCCGGGCGAGCAGTACTTC. This encodes CASSLIRPGEQYF. The gene calls are TRBV11-2 and TRBJ2-7; D remains ambiguous. Trimming removed 2 bases at V and 6 bases at J, with 11 bases between. Germline V gene data show CDR1 as SGHAT and CDR2 as FQNNGV. The CDR3 is made up of 13 amino acids. Complete variable domain (other parts from reference TRBV11-2 and TRBJ2-7): EAGVAQSPRYKIIEKRQSVAFWCNPISGHATLYWYQQILGQGPKLLIQFQNNGVVDDSQLPKDRFSAERLKGVDSTLKIQPAKLEDSAVYLCASSLIRPGEQYFGPGTRLTVT.

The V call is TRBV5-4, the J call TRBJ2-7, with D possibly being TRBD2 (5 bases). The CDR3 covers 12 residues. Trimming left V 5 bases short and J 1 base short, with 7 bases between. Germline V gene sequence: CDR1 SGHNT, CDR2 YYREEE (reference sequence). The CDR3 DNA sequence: TGTGCCAGCAGAGGGAGTTCCTACGAGCAGTACTTC. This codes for CASRGSSYEQYF.

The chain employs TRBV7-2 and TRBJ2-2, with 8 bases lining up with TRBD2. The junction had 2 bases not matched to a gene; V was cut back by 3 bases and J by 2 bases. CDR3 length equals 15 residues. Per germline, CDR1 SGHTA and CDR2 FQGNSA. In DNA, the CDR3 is TGTGCCAGCAGCTTCGGGGGGGGTAACACCGGGGAGCTGTTTTTT. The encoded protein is CASSFGGGNTGELFF.

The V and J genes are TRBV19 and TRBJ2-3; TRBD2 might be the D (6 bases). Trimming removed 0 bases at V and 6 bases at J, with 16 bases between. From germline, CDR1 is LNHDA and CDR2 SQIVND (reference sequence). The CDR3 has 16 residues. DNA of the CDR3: TGTGCCAGTAGTATAGAGGGGCCGGTAGCGGTCGATACGCAGTATTTT. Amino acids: CASSIEGPVAVDTQYF. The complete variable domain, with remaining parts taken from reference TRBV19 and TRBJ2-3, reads DGGITQSPKYLFRKEGQNVTLSCEQNLNHDAMYWYRQDPGQGLRLIYYSQIVNDFQKGDIAEGYSVSREKKESFPLTVTSAQKNPTAFYLCASSIEGPVAVDTQYFGPGTRLTVL.

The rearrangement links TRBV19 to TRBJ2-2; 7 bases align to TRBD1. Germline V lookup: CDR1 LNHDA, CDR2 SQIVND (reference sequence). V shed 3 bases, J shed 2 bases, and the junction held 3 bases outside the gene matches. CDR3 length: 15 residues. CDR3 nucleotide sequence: TGTGCCAGTAGTATCGGGACAGTTAACACCGGGGAGCTGTTTTTT. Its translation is CASSIGTVNTGELFF.

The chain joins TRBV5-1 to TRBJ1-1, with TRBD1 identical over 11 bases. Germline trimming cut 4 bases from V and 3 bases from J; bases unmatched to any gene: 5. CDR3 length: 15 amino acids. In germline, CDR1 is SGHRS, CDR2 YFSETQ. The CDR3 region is CASSPKGQGDTEAFF. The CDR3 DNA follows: TGCGCCAGCAGCCCGAAGGGACAGGGGGACACTGAAGCTTTCTTT.

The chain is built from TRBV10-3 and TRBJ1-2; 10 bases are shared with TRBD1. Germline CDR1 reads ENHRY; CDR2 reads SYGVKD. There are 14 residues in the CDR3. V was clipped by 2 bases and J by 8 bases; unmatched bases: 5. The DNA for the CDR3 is TGTGCCATCAGTGAGATCGGGACAGGGGTCGGCTACACCTTC. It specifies CAISEIGTGVGYTF.

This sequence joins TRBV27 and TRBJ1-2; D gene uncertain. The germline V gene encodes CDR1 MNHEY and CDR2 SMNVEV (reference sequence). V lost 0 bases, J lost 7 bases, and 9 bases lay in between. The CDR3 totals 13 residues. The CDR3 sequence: CASSLSMGSGYTF. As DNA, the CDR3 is TGTGCCAGCAGTTTATCGATGGGGTCTGGCTACACCTTC.

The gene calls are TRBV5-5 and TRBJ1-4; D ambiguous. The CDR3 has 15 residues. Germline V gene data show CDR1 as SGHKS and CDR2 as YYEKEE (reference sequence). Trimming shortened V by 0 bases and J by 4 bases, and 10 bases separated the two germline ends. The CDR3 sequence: CASSLARTYNEKLFF. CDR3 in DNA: TGTGCCAGCAGCTTGGCGCGGACCTATAATGAAAAACTGTTTTTT.

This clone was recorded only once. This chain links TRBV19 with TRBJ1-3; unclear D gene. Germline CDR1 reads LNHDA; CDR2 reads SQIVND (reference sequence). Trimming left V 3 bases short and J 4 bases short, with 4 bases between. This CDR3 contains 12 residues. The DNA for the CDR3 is TGTGCCAGTAGTATCTGGGGAAACACCATATATTTT. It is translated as CASSIWGNTIYF.

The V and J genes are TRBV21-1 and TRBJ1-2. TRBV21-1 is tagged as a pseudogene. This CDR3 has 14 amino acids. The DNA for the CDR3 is TGTGCCAGCAGGCGCACCGGAGGGGGGTATGGCTACACCTTC. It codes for CASRRTGGGYGYTF.

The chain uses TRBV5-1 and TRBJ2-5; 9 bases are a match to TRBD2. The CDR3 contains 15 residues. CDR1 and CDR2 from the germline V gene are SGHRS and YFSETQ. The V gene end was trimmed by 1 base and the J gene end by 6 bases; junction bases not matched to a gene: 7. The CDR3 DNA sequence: TGCGCCAGCAGCTTGAGGGCTAGCGGGGAAAAGACCCAGTACTTC. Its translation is CASSLRASGEKTQYF.

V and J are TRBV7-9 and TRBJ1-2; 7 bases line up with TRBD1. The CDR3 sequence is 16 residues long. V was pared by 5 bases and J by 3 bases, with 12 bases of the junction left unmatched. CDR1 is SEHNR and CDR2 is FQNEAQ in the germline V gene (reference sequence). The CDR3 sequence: CASSARLGQDDYGYTF. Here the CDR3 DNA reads TGTGCCAGCAGCGCGCGCCTCGGACAGGATGACTATGGCTACACCTTC.

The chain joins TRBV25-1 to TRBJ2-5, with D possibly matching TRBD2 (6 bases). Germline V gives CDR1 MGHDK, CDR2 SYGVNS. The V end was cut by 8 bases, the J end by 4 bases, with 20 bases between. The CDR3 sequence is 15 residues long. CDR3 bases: TGTGCCAGCTGGGGGGACCGCAATAGGGTAGAGACCCAGTACTTC. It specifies CASWGDRNRVETQYF.

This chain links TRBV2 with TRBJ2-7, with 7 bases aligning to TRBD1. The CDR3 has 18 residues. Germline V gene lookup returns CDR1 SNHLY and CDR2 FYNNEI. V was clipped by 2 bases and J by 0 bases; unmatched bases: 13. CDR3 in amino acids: CASSEFRGQRMSSYEQYF. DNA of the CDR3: TGTGCCAGCAGTGAATTCAGGGGACAGCGAATGAGCTCCTACGAGCAGTACTTC.

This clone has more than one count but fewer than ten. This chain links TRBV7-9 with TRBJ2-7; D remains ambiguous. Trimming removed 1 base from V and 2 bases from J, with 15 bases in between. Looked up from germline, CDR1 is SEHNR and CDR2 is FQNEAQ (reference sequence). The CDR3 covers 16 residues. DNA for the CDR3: TGTGCCAGCAGCTTAGAAATGTCAGGAAGACCCTACGAGCAGTACTTC. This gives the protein CASSLEMSGRPYEQYF.

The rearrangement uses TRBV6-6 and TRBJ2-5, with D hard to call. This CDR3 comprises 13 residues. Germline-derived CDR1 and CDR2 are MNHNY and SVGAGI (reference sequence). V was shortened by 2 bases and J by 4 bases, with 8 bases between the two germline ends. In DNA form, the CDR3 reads TGTGCCAGCAGTTACAGGCAGCTAGAGACCCAGTACTTC. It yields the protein CASSYRQLETQYF.

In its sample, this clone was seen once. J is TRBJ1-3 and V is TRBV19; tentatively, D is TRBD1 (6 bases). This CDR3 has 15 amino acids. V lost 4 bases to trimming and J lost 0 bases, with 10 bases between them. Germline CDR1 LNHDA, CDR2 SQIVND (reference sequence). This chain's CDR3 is CASSTTGHSGNTIYF. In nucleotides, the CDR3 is TGTGCCAGTAGTACGACAGGTCACTCTGGAAACACCATATATTTT.

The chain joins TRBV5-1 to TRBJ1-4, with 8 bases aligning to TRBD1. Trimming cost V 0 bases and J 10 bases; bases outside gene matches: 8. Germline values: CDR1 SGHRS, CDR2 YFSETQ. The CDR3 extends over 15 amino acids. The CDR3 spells CASSLAIQGGRKLFF. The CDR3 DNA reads TGCGCCAGCAGCTTGGCCATACAGGGGGGGCGAAAACTGTTTTTT.